These 7 T cell receptor beta chains originate from one sample sequenced in a study of blood T cell repertoires in COVID-19. Clones were sequenced by immunoSEQ multiplex PCR, and TCRdb holds only the in-frame ones, with some missing. The sample contains approximately 150,000 clones, nearly 90% of which appear only once. Material for sequencing was peripheral blood. The receptors shown here come from a man aged 65-85 years with acute or convalescent COVID-19.

The chain has TRBV29-1 and TRBJ2-3, with 7 bases fitting TRBD1. Losses at the gene ends were 4 bases for V and 4 bases for J; bases not matched to a gene: 5. The germline V gene has CDR1 SQVTM and CDR2 ANQGSEA. The CDR3 has 13 amino acids. CDR3 in DNA: TGCAGCGTTGGAGGGGGCGTCCCAGATACGCAGTATTTT. This codes for CSVGGGVPDTQYF.

The chain recombines TRBV5-1 with TRBJ1-6; D uncertain. There are 16 residues in the CDR3. V was shortened by 1 base and J by 0 bases, with 8 bases between the two germline ends. CDR1 is SGHRS, CDR2 YFSETQ, per germline. The CDR3 DNA reads as TGCGCCAGCAGCTTGAACAGCTTCTCCTATAATTCACCCCTCCACTTT. It is translated as CASSLNSFSYNSPLHF.

The chain combines TRBV30 with TRBJ1-3; D uncertain. Germline CDR1 GTSNPN, CDR2 SVGIG (reference sequence). This CDR3 is 13 amino acids long. Trimming stripped 3 bases from V and 4 bases from J, with 10 bases between. The CDR3 DNA sequence: TGTGCCTGGAGACCGAGGGCCGGAAACACCATATATTTT. Residues: CAWRPRAGNTIYF.

This chain links TRBV7-9 with TRBJ2-4, with D perhaps matching TRBD1 (5 bases). This CDR3 has 12 amino acids. The germline V and J ends were trimmed by 2 bases and 12 bases, with 11 bases remaining between them. The V gene's germline CDR1 is SEHNR and CDR2 FQNEAQ (reference sequence). The CDR3 spells CASSLLQGDQYF. DNA of the CDR3: TGTGCCAGCAGCTTATTGCAGGGTGATCAGTACTTC.

The chain employs TRBV28 and TRBJ2-3, with TRBD2 identical over 10 bases. Germline V CDR1 and CDR2: MDHEN, SYDVKM. V shed 5 bases, J shed 2 bases, and the junction held 7 bases outside the gene matches. The CDR3 is 16 amino acids. The CDR3 protein is CASSPLLAGFTDTQYF. In DNA form, the CDR3 reads TGTGCCAGCAGTCCGCTACTAGCGGGATTCACAGATACGCAGTATTTT.

The chain joins TRBV9 to TRBJ2-1; 10 positions agree with TRBD2. In germline, CDR1 is SGDLS, CDR2 YYNGEE. The CDR3 is 18 residues long. Trimming at V came to 4 bases and at J to 2 bases, leaving 12 bases not matched to a gene. In nucleotides, the CDR3 is TGTGCCAGCAGCACAGGATTGTTTCTAGCGGGGGCCTACAATGAGCAGTTCTTC. Translation gives CASSTGLFLAGAYNEQFF.

This clone showed up just a few times. This rearrangement joins TRBV7-6 to TRBJ2-1; 8 bases are a match to TRBD2. The CDR3 loop spans 16 amino acids. Trimming cost V 5 bases and J 6 bases; bases outside gene matches: 12. The germline V gene encodes CDR1 SGHVS and CDR2 FNYEAQ. The CDR3 region has the DNA TGTGCCAGCAGCCACCCGGGAGGGAGGGCCACCAATGAGCAGTTCTTC. This encodes CASSHPGGRATNEQFF.